The 31 T cell receptor beta chains presented below share a single source sample, sequenced in a study of lymphopenia after photon versus proton radiotherapy. Clones were read by immunoSEQ multiplex PCR, and TCRdb kept only the in-frame ones, dropping some. The table lists 20,000 to 25,000 clones, 70% to 90% of them singletons. This material consisted of peripheral blood, taken from a patient treated with photon-based radiotherapy. Receptors were obtained from a woman between 50 and 59 years old with pancreatic cancer.

V gene TRBV4-2 combines with J gene TRBJ2-2, with 13 bases that match TRBD2. This CDR3 has 16 amino acids. Germline CDR1 reads LGHNA; CDR2 reads YNFKEQ. V shed 1 base and J 6 bases; nucleotides not matched to a gene: 2. The CDR3, as DNA: TGTGCCAGCAGCCAAGCCGGGACTAGCGGGGCCGGGGAGCTGTTTTTT. This encodes CASSQAGTSGAGELFF.

The J gene is TRBJ2-4, the V gene TRBV7-2; 8 bases fit TRBD1. Germline CDR1 SGHTA, CDR2 FQGNSA. J gave up 5 bases and V 2 bases, and 11 bases lay outside the gene matches. This CDR3 spans 17 amino acids. The CDR3 nucleotides are TGTGCCAGCAGCTTAAGAGGACAGGGCTTTCTCCAAAACATTCAGTACTTC. Protein sequence: CASSLRGQGFLQNIQYF. Variable domain in full (rest from reference TRBV7-2 and TRBJ2-4): GAGVSQSPSNKVTEKGKDVELRCDPISGHTALYWYRQSLGQGLEFLIYFQGNSAPDKSGLPSDRFSAERTGGSVSTLTIQRTQQEDSAVYLCASSLRGQGFLQNIQYFGAGTRLSVL.

In DNA form, the CDR3 reads TGCGCCAGCAGCTTGGCCCTCGGGGCCGCAACTAATGAAAAACTGTTTTTT. The encoded protein is CASSLALGAATNEKLFF. The chain joins TRBV5-1 to TRBJ1-4, with D maybe TRBD1 (5 bases). V dropped 0 bases and J dropped 0 bases, with 12 bases sitting between them. Germline loops: CDR1 SGHRS, CDR2 YFSETQ. The CDR3 contains 17 residues. The variable domain in full, completed from reference TRBV5-1 and TRBJ1-4, reads KAGVTQTPRYLIKTRGQQVTLSCSPISGHRSVSWYQQTPGQGLQFLFEYFSETQRNKGNFPGRFSGRQFSNSRSEMNVSTLELGDSALYLCASSLALGAATNEKLFFGSGTQLSVL.

Comments on this clone: At the DNA level, this CDR3 is encoded by other sequences in the same sample as well. The V gene is TRBV6-1, the J gene TRBJ2-7, with 7 bases lining up with TRBD1. J lost 0 bases, V lost 4 bases, and 3 bases had no gene match. CDR3 length: 14 residues. From germline, CDR1 is MNHNS and CDR2 SASEGT. The CDR3 loop reads CASSGRGSSYEQYF. In DNA form, the CDR3 reads TGTGCCAGCAGTGGCAGGGGGAGCTCCTACGAGCAGTACTTC.

The V call is TRBV29-1, the J call TRBJ2-5; 15 nucleotides align to TRBD2. The length of the CDR3 is 18 residues. The J segment lost 5 bases and the V segment lost 1 base, leaving 11 bases of the junction unmatched. CDR1 SQVTM and CDR2 ANQGSEA come from the germline V gene. The CDR3 DNA reads as TGCAGCGTTGAAGTCCCCTGGACTAGCGGGAGGGGGGCGGAGACCCAGTACTTC. Its protein product is CSVEVPWTSGRGAETQYF.

This clone appeared a single time. The chain combines TRBV27 with TRBJ2-1, with 14 bases fitting TRBD2. V was clipped by 3 bases and J by 5 bases; unmatched bases: 12. CDR1 is MNHEY and CDR2 is SMNVEV in the germline V gene (reference sequence). The CDR3 contains 19 residues. CDR3 sequence (DNA): TGTGCCAGCAGTTTCCGCCGGACTAGCGGGAGGACCCCTAACAATGAGCAGTTCTTC. This gives the protein CASSFRRTSGRTPNNEQFF.

The rearrangement uses TRBV5-1 and TRBJ1-3; 10 bases are a match to TRBD1. From germline, CDR1 is SGHRS and CDR2 YFSETQ. Germline trimming cut 4 bases from V and 3 bases from J; bases unmatched to any gene: 7. The CDR3 has 16 residues. For the CDR3, the DNA is TGCGCCAGCAGCCAAACCGGGACAGGGGTTGGAAACACCATATATTTT. Its translation: CASSQTGTGVGNTIYF.

CDR3 sequence reads: CASSQPRGGDDNEQFF. In nucleotides, the CDR3 is TGTGCCAGCTCACAACCACGGGGCGGGGATGACAATGAGCAGTTCTTC. This sequence joins TRBV18 and TRBJ2-1, with D tentatively TRBD2 (6 bases). The germline CDR1 and CDR2 sequences are KGHSH and LQKENI. Trimming removed 4 bases at V and 5 bases at J, with 18 bases between. This CDR3 region has 16 residues.

The rearrangement links TRBV5-5 to TRBJ2-5; D is possibly TRBD1 (5 bases). V gave up 2 bases and J gave up 5 bases, with 10 bases separating them. From germline, CDR1 is SGHKS and CDR2 YYEKEE (reference sequence). This CDR3 is built from 13 residues. The CDR3 bases are TGTGCCAGCAGCTTAACAGGCCGGGAGACCCAGTACTTC. This gives the protein CASSLTGRETQYF.

The J gene is TRBJ2-1, the V gene TRBV19; D might be TRBD2 (5 bases). Germline lookup yields CDR1 LNHDA and CDR2 SQIVND (reference sequence). Trimming removed 5 bases from V and 8 bases from J, with 16 bases in between. This CDR3 has 14 amino acids. CDR3 sequence reads: CASSARTEDDEQFF. Written as DNA, the CDR3 is TGTGCCAGTAGTGCCCGGACGGAGGACGATGAGCAGTTCTTC.

The CDR3, as DNA: TGTGCCAGCAGCTCTAGGGGGACAGGGGCTTCCTACGAGCAGTACTTC. Translating it yields CASSSRGTGASYEQYF. J is TRBJ2-7 and V is TRBV7-2; 10 bases are shared with TRBD1. Germline V gene sequence: CDR1 SGHTA, CDR2 FQGNSA. CDR3 length: 16 residues. The V segment lost 4 bases and the J segment 1 base; nucleotides outside the gene matches: 7.

The chain has TRBV6-5 and TRBJ1-2; tentatively, D is TRBD1 (6 bases). From germline, CDR1 is MNHEY and CDR2 SVGAGI. The V gene lost 8 bases and the J gene lost 8 bases, with 21 bases spanning the gap. The CDR3 spans 14 residues. This chain's CDR3 is CASSPPGGLRGYTF. Here the CDR3 DNA reads TGTGCCAGCTCTCCCCCCGGGGGGCTGAGGGGCTACACCTTC.

The chain has TRBV11-2 and TRBJ2-5, with TRBD1 identical over 11 bases. After removal of 7 bases from V and 4 bases from J, the junction contained 14 bases not matched to a gene. The germline V gene has CDR1 SGHAT and CDR2 FQNNGV. The length of the CDR3 is 17 residues. The DNA of the CDR3 is TGTGCCAGCACAGCGGACAGGGGGCGATTATTGGGAGAGACCCAGTACTTC. This sequence encodes CASTADRGRLLGETQYF.

The V and J genes are TRBV14 and TRBJ2-1, with D perhaps matching TRBD2 (6 bases). The germline V and J ends were trimmed by 0 bases and 4 bases, with 16 bases remaining between them. Germline V gene lookup returns CDR1 SGHDN and CDR2 FVKESK. The CDR3 runs to 17 residues. The DNA of the CDR3 is TGTGCCAGCAGCCAAGAATTCCTGGCTAGCGAGTACAATGAGCAGTTCTTC. Translating it yields CASSQEFLASEYNEQFF.

V and J are TRBV14 and TRBJ1-6, with D perhaps TRBD1 (5 bases). V dropped 4 bases and J dropped 5 bases, with 15 bases sitting between them. This CDR3 is 16 amino acids long. The germline CDR1 and CDR2 sequences are SGHDN and FVKESK. CDR3 DNA: TGTGCCAGCAGCCGTGGGGACGGCACCAATAATTCACCCCTCCACTTT. Its translation: CASSRGDGTNNSPLHF. The complete variable domain, with remaining parts taken from reference TRBV14 and TRBJ1-6, reads EAGVTQFPSHSVIEKGQTVTLRCDPISGHDNLYWYRRVMGKEIKFLLHFVKESKQDESGMPNNRFLAERTGGTYSTLKVQPAELEDSGVYFCASSRGDGTNNSPLHFGNGTRLTVT.

The rearrangement links TRBV6-5 to TRBJ2-7; no reliable D call. CDR1 is MNHEY, CDR2 SVGAGI, per germline. V was pared by 0 bases and J by 0 bases, with 12 bases between. This CDR3 has 16 residues. The CDR3 DNA reads TGTGCCAGCAGTTACTCGGCAGGAAAGAACTCCTACGAGCAGTACTTC. The encoded protein is CASSYSAGKNSYEQYF.

V is TRBV28 and J is TRBJ1-5; D is unclear. This CDR3 is 13 amino acids long. Trimming pared 3 bases from V and 5 bases from J, leaving 8 bases between. Germline loops: CDR1 MDHEN, CDR2 SYDVKM. The CDR3 bases are TGTGCCAGCAGTTTCACTCGGCATCAGCCCCAGCATTTT. The encoded protein is CASSFTRHQPQHF.

V usage is TRBV7-2 and J usage is TRBJ2-3, with 14 nucleotides matching TRBD2. This CDR3 contains 17 residues. From germline, CDR1 is SGHTA and CDR2 FQGNSA. V shed 5 bases and J 4 bases; nucleotides not matched to a gene: 8. DNA of the CDR3: TGTGCCAGCAGCCAGCCGGGACTAGCGGGAGTGGCAGATACGCAGTATTTT. As protein: CASSQPGLAGVADTQYF.

The genes are TRBV5-1 and TRBJ2-2, with 7 bases lining up with TRBD2. CDR1 is SGHRS, CDR2 YFSETQ, per germline. CDR3 length: 16 amino acids. V lost 4 bases, J lost 1 base, and 7 bases stayed unmatched. For the CDR3, the DNA is TGCGCCAGCAGCCCTGGGACTAATCAGAACACCGGGGAGCTGTTTTTT. Its protein is CASSPGTNQNTGELFF.

The V call is TRBV4-3, the J call TRBJ2-2; no clear D. V was cut by 1 base and J by 2 bases, with 5 bases left in between. The CDR3 extends over 14 amino acids. Germline CDR1 reads LGHNA; CDR2 reads YSLEER. The DNA for the CDR3 is TGCGCCAGCAGCCAAGTCGCAAACACCGGGGAGCTGTTTTTT. It translates to CASSQVANTGELFF.

The V call is TRBV29-1, the J call TRBJ1-1, with D perhaps TRBD1 (6 bases). With 4 bases removed from V and 1 base from J, the gap between germline ends came to 13 bases. The length of the CDR3 is 14 residues. In germline, CDR1 is SQVTM, CDR2 ANQGSEA. In DNA form, the CDR3 reads TGCAGCGTTGGAACGGGGGCCCAGAACACTGAAGCTTTCTTT. This translates into CSVGTGAQNTEAFF.

The CDR3 loop reads CASGGVMSSLAKNIQYF. CDR3 nucleotides: TGTGCCAGCGGTGGGGTTATGAGCTCACTAGCCAAAAACATTCAGTACTTC. The gene calls are TRBV27 and TRBJ2-4; D remains unclear. Germline CDR1 MNHEY, CDR2 SMNVEV (reference sequence). The CDR3 has 17 amino acids. The V and J ends lost 8 bases and 0 bases respectively, with 20 bases between them.

This clone was seen a few times. The V gene is TRBV7-9, the J gene TRBJ1-1, with a tentative D call TRBD1 (5 bases). CDR1 is SEHNR and CDR2 is FQNEAQ in the germline V gene (reference sequence). V was clipped by 6 bases and J by 8 bases, with 16 bases between them. The CDR3 totals 13 residues. CDR3 sequence reads: CASRSGVPSEAFF. As DNA, the CDR3 is TGTGCCAGCAGGTCGGGGGTTCCATCAGAAGCTTTCTTT.

This clone was seen more than once but under ten times. Compared with germline, one end of the junction differs, possibly owing to a read error. V usage is TRBV20-1 and J usage is TRBJ1-1; tentative D call: TRBD1 (5 bases). This CDR3 is built from 11 residues. CDR1 DFQATT and CDR2 SNEGSKA come from the germline V gene (reference sequence). The CDR3 DNA follows: TGCAGTGCTAGAGTTAGGGGTGAAGGGGTCTTT. This translates into CSARVRGEGVF.

This clone appeared a few times. The V and J genes are TRBV5-8 and TRBJ1-5; the D gene is possibly TRBD1 (6 bases). Germline V gene lookup returns CDR1 SGHTS and CDR2 YDEGEE. CDR3 length: 17 amino acids. V lost 3 bases and J lost 0, with 16 bases in between. The CDR3 nucleotides are TGTGCCAGCAGCTCGGGCAGGGGCAGGTATAGCAATCAGCCCCAGCATTTT. This sequence encodes CASSSGRGRYSNQPQHF. Complete variable domain (other parts from reference TRBV5-8 and TRBJ1-5): EAGVTQSPTHLIKTRGQQATLRCSPISGHTSVYWYQQALGLGLQFLLWYDEGEERNRGNFPPRFSGRQFPNYSSELNVNALELEDSALYLCASSSGRGRYSNQPQHFGDGTRLSIL.

The V call is TRBV4-1, the J call TRBJ2-7; 8 nucleotides align to TRBD1. Looked up from germline, CDR1 is MGHRA and CDR2 is YSYEKL. The CDR3 totals 16 residues. Germline trimming cut 4 bases from V and 4 bases from J; bases unmatched to any gene: 12. In DNA form, the CDR3 reads TGCGCCAGCAGCCCTCCTCACCGGGACAGGATTTACGAGCAGTACTTC. Translating gives CASSPPHRDRIYEQYF.

The chain is built from TRBV14 and TRBJ2-7; D is ambiguous. V lost 0 bases to trimming and J lost 5 bases, with 14 bases between them. CDR3 length: 15 amino acids. Germline CDR1 and CDR2: SGHDN and FVKESK. CDR3 nucleotides: TGTGCCAGCAGCCAAGATGGGCTAGTGGCCGACGAGCAGTACTTC. It is translated as CASSQDGLVADEQYF.

The CDR3 region has the DNA TGTGCCAGCAGCCAAGAGGGGAAAGCTTTCTTT. This encodes CASSQEGKAFF. The chain couples TRBV4-2 to TRBJ1-1, with D unclear. Trimming cost V 0 bases and J 9 bases, with 5 bases left between them. The CDR3 has 11 amino acids. Germline V gene lookup returns CDR1 LGHNA and CDR2 YNFKEQ.

The chain combines TRBV6-5 with TRBJ1-2; D not resolved. CDR1 and CDR2 from the germline V gene are MNHEY and SVGAGI. Trimming removed 8 bases from V and 6 bases from J, with 19 bases in between. This CDR3 contains 14 residues. CDR3 in amino acids: CASGGTVSGNGYTF. For the CDR3, the DNA is TGTGCCAGCGGCGGAACAGTCAGTGGAAATGGCTACACCTTC.

This chain joins TRBV6-1 and TRBJ2-5; D is perhaps TRBD2 (5 bases). The V end was cut by 1 base, the J end by 1 base, with 13 bases between. CDR3 length: 16 amino acids. The V gene's germline CDR1 is MNHNS and CDR2 SASEGT. The CDR3 is CASSEGEWRPQETQYF. Here the CDR3 DNA reads TGTGCCAGCAGTGAAGGGGAGTGGAGGCCCCAAGAGACCCAGTACTTC.

The chain joins TRBV11-3 to TRBJ2-1; possibly TRBD1 or TRBD2 for D (5 bases each). This CDR3 region has 13 residues. With 2 bases removed from V and 10 bases from J, the gap between germline ends came to 12 bases. The germline V gene encodes CDR1 SGHNT and CDR2 YENEEA. This CDR3 is CASSLRQGDEQFF. The CDR3 bases are TGTGCCAGCAGCTTACGCCAAGGGGACGAGCAGTTCTTC.